This TCR beta chain originates from a study of shared clonotypes between healthy human individuals. Germline V gene sequence: CDR1 WSHSY, CDR2 SAAADI. The V segment lost 6 bases and the J segment 4 bases; nucleotides outside the gene matches: 7. The CDR3 length is 14 residues. TCRdb's table, derived via immunoSEQ multiplex PCR, lists solely in-frame clones and lacks some. The sample lists 2 million to 2.5 million clones, 90% to 97% seen once, with roughly 0.13% in the top ten. Caucasian adults living in Nashville, Tennessee, provided all samples. The sequenced sample consisted of naive CD4+ T cells sorted from blood. Subset of the sample: CD45RA+ positively selected. This receptor was obtained from a man aged 18 to 35 in good health. The V and J genes are TRBV10-2 and TRBJ2-7, with 9 bases identical to TRBD2. This chain's CDR3 is CASREGLAGYEQYF. DNA for the CDR3: TGCGCCAGCAGGGAAGGGCTAGCGGGATACGAGCAGTACTTC.